A single sample is the source of the 9 T cell receptor beta chains below, sequenced in a study of CD8 T cells in ankylosing spondylitis. TCRdb fed the 5' RACE reads into MiXCR, producing one record per CDR3 protein. The table records about 160,000 distinct CDR3 sequences, 9.8% of them present only once. Material for sequencing was blood, either unsorted or a sorted T cell fraction (not recorded which). These receptors came from a female donor with ankylosing spondylitis or in good health (not recorded which).

There are many counts of this clonotype. The chain has TRBV15 and TRBJ2-1; unclear D gene. Deletions cut 4 bases from V and 9 bases from J, with 13 bases between. The germline V gene has CDR1 LNHNV and CDR2 YYDKDF (reference sequence). This CDR3 has 13 residues. The CDR3 protein is CATSKKPRREQFF. In nucleotides, the CDR3 is TGTGCCACCAGCAAAAAGCCTAGGCGTGAGCAGTTCTTC. The complete variable domain, with remaining parts taken from reference TRBV15 and TRBJ2-1, reads DAMVIQNPRYQVTQFGKPVTLSCSQTLNHNVMYWYQQKSSQAPKLLFHYYDKDFNNEADTPDNFQSRRPNTSFCFLDIRSPGLGDTAMYLCATSKKPRREQFFGPGTRLTVL.

This clonotype showed up just a few times. J is TRBJ2-1 and V is TRBV28; D remains ambiguous. Between the trimmed V and J ends, which lost 8 bases and 8 bases, there was a span of 10 bases. The CDR3 consists of 11 residues. Looked up from germline, CDR1 is MDHEN and CDR2 is SYDVKM. Here the CDR3 DNA reads TGTGCCAGCCTTCTAGTTGATGAGCAGTTCTTC. It yields the protein CASLLVDEQFF. The complete variable domain, with remaining parts taken from reference TRBV28 and TRBJ2-1, reads DVKVTQSSRYLVKRTGEKVFLECVQDMDHENMFWYRQDPGLGLRLIYFSYDVKMKEKGDIPEGYSVSREKKERFSLILESASTNQTSMYLCASLLVDEQFFGPGTRLTVL.

V gene TRBV9 combines with J gene TRBJ1-4; 7 nucleotides align to TRBD1. CDR3 length: 14 residues. J lost 5 bases, V lost 7 bases, and 8 bases had no gene match. Germline V gives CDR1 SGDLS, CDR2 YYNGEE. The chain's CDR3 is CASGRTGRNEKLFF. Written as DNA, the CDR3 is TGTGCCAGCGGGAGGACAGGAAGAAATGAAAAACTGTTTTTT.

Many counts were recorded for this clonotype. The chain uses TRBV7-6 and TRBJ2-5, with 7 bases aligning to TRBD1. Germline V gene data show CDR1 as SGHVS and CDR2 as FNYEAQ. V shed 7 bases, J shed 2 bases, and the junction held 10 bases outside the gene matches. The CDR3 consists of 15 residues. The CDR3 bases are TGTGCCAGCATCCCTTTAGGGGGACAGCAAGAGACCCAGTACTTC. Encoded protein: CASIPLGGQQETQYF.

This clonotype came up many times. The chain couples TRBV6-5 to TRBJ2-7; 11 nucleotides align to TRBD2. CDR1 and CDR2 from the germline V gene are MNHEY and SVGAGI. V lost 6 bases and J lost 2; bases outside the gene matches: 6. The CDR3 loop spans 15 amino acids. As DNA, the CDR3 is TGTGCCAGCAGCTTAACTAGCGGGAGAGCCTACGAGCAGTACTTC. Its translation: CASSLTSGRAYEQYF.

This clonotype was seen a few times. The chain joins TRBV19 to TRBJ1-1; D remains ambiguous. The ends were cut back, 10 bases at V and 8 bases at J, with 14 bases in the middle. The CDR3 covers 11 residues. Germline V gives CDR1 LNHDA, CDR2 SQIVND (reference sequence). DNA for the CDR3: TGTGCCACCCGAAACAGTACAGAAGCTTTCTTT. It translates to CATRNSTEAFF.

The chain recombines TRBV11-2 with TRBJ2-3, with 12 nucleotides matching TRBD2. J gave up 4 bases and V 10 bases, and 9 bases lay outside the gene matches. The CDR3 is 15 residues long. Germline values: CDR1 SGHAT, CDR2 FQNNGV. DNA of the CDR3: TGTGCCATAGGGACTAGCGGGCTGCTGCCAGATACGCAGTATTTT. It yields the protein CAIGTSGLLPDTQYF. The full variable domain, in which reference TRBV11-2 and TRBJ2-3 provide the parts outside the CDR3, is EAGVAQSPRYKIIEKRQSVAFWCNPISGHATLYWYQQILGQGPKLLIQFQNNGVVDDSQLPKDRFSAERLKGVDSTLKIQPAKLEDSAVYLCAIGTSGLLPDTQYFGPGTRLTVL.

V is TRBV6-6 and J is TRBJ1-1; D call uncertain. Germline lookup yields CDR1 MNHNY and CDR2 SVGAGI (reference sequence). V lost 10 bases, J lost 3 bases, and 9 bases lay in between. CDR3 length: 11 residues. The CDR3 sequence is CATDPYTEAFF. Here the CDR3 DNA reads TGTGCCACCGATCCTTACACTGAAGCTTTCTTT.

This clonotype was picked up a small number of times. This chain connects TRBV6-2 or TRBV6-3 to TRBJ1-2, with D perhaps matching TRBD1 (5 bases). Between the trimmed V and J ends, which lost 9 bases and 4 bases, there was a span of 15 bases. The CDR3 loop spans 13 amino acids. Per the germline V gene, CDR1 is MNHEY and CDR2 is SVGEGT. The CDR3 reads CASWDVGPYGYTF. The CDR3 DNA follows: TGTGCCAGTTGGGACGTAGGTCCCTATGGCTACACCTTC.